This T cell receptor (beta chain) was identified during a study of response to subunit inactivated influenza vaccine. There are 14 residues in the CDR3. Looked up from germline, CDR1 is SGHRS and CDR2 is YFSETQ. Trimming pared 4 bases from V and 6 bases from J, leaving 15 bases between. TCRdb reprocessed the RT-PCR reads via MiXCR and lists one record per CDR3 protein. Of more than 450,000 distinct CDR3 sequences detected, roughly 10% appear once; the ten largest clones hold 9.5% to 12%. The table lists this clonotype with a few counts. These sequences were also reported in another study, on T cells expressing NK-cell markers. According to that study: UMIs were included in TCR beta cDNA generated by 5'RACE template switching. Whether expanded NKG2C-expressing T cell clones recognize HCMV is unknown.

The clonotype was recovered from a man between 50 and 59 years old who received an inactivated influenza vaccine. Source: PBMCs from blood, taken on the day of vaccination. The V gene is TRBV5-1, the J gene TRBJ2-3; D is possibly TRBD1 or TRBD2 (5 bases each). CDR3: CASSTSQGEDTQYF. Written as DNA, the CDR3 is TGCGCCAGCAGCACGTCCCAGGGAGAGGATACGCAGTATTTT.